This record looks at one T cell receptor (beta chain) sequence and its context. In the authors' methods: Estimates of nucleated cell counts were drawn from the amplification of reference gene primers. The table came from immunoSEQ multiplex PCR; TCRdb's copy has only in-frame clones and leaves some out. V and J calls and clone size are copied from that table; D and trimming were computed from the DNA. The repertoire has around 200,000 clones, around 83% of them found once; the top ten carry 4.5% to 5%. The record originates from a study of blood T cell repertoires in COVID-19. Study in general: Sample material is recorded as cDNA or gDNA derived from T cells, B-cell-depleted T cells, or PBMCs.

Material: peripheral blood. This clonotype was obtained from a woman over 75 with acute or convalescent COVID-19.

The CDR3 DNA reads TGTGCCAGCAGCCAAGATAGTGGGGGGAGGGTTTCCTACGAGCAGTACTTC. Protein product: CASSQDSGGRVSYEQYF. The chain combines TRBV3-1 (or the pseudogene TRBV3-2) with TRBJ2-7; 7 bases fit TRBD2. Trimming removed 0 bases from V and 1 base from J; junction bases left unmatched: 9. Germline assignment: CDR1 LGHDT and CDR2 YNNKEL (reference sequence). The CDR3 consists of 17 residues.